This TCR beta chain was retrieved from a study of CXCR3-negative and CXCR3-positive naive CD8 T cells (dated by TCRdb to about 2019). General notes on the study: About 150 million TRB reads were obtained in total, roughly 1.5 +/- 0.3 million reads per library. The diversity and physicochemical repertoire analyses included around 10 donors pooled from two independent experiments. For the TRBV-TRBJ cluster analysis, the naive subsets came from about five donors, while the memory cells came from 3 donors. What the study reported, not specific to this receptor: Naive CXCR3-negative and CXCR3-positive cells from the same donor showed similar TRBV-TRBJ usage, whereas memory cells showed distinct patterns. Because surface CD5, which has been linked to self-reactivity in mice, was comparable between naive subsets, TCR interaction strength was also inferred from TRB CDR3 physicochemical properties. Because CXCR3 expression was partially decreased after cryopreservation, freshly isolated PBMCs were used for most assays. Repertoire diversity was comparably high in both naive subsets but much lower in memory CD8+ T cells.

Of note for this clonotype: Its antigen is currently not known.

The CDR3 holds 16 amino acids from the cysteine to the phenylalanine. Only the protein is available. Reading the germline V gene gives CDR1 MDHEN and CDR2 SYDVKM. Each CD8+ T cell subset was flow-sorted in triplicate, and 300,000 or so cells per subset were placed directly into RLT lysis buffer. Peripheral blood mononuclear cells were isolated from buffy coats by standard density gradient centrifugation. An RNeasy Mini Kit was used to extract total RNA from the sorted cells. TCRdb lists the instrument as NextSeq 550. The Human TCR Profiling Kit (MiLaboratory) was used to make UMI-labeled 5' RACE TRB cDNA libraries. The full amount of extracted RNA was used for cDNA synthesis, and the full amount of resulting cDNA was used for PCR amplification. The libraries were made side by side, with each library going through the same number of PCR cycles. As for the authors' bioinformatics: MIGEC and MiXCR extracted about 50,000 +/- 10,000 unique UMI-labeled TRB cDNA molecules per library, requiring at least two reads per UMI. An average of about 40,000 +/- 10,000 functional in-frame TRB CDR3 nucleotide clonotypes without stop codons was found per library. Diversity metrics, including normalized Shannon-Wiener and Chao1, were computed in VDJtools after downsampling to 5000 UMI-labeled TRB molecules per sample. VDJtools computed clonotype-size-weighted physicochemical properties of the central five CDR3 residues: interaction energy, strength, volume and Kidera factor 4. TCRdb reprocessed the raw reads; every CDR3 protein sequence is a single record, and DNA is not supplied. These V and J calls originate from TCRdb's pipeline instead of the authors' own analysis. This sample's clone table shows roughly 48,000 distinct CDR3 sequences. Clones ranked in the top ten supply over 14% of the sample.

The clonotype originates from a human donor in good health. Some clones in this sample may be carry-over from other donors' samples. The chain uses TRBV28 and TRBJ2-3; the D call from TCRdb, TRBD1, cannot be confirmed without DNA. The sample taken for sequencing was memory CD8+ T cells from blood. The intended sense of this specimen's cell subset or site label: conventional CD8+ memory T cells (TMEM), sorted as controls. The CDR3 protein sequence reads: CASSLFPSARTDTQYF.